Listed below are T cell receptor beta chains from one sample, sequenced in a study of read filtering for tumor transcriptome and immune sequencing. TCRdb passed the reads through MiXCR, listing each CDR3 protein once. The sample comprises 43,000 or so distinct CDR3 sequences, 15% to 20% of which are singletons, and 37% rests with the top ten. Sequencing input: a population of CD138-negative cells sorted from bone marrow. All receptors come from a donor over 35 with multiple myeloma. Each CDR3 is given with its conserved first and last residue. A D gene is named only where the DNA matches it firmly. Clone size appears in some rows only: once, few, many, or a class for an expanded clone.

D: TRBD1
size: many
V: TRBV18
J: TRBJ2-2
length: 16
DNA: TGTGCCAGCTCACTAACCGGGACAGGGAACACCGGGGAGCTGTTTTTT
CDR3: CASSLTGTGNTGELFF

D: TRBD1
size: many
V: TRBV6-4
J: TRBJ2-6
length: 13
DNA: TGTGCCAGCAGTGAAGACAGGGGGAACGTCCTGACTTTC
CDR3: CASSEDRGNVLTF

D: -
size: many
V: TRBV29-1
J: TRBJ1-1
length: 13
DNA: TGCAGCGTTGGTTCGGCCACGAACACTGAAGCTTTCTTT
CDR3: CSVGSATNTEAFF

D: TRBD1
size: many
V: TRBV28
J: TRBJ2-6
length: 19
DNA: TGTGCCAGCAGTTTTGCCTGGGGTCAGGGGGCGCGTGGGGCCAACGTCCTGACTTTC
CDR3: CASSFAWGQGARGANVLTF

D: TRBD1
size: many
V: TRBV7-3
J: TRBJ2-2
length: 16
DNA: TGTGCCAGCAGCTTACTAGGGGGCGTCGACACCGGGGAGCTGTTTTTT
CDR3: CASSLLGGVDTGELFF

D: -
size: many
V: TRBV7-9
J: TRBJ2-2
length: 13
DNA: TGTGCCAGCAGCTTAGCGGGAACTGGGGAGCTGTTTTTT
CDR3: CASSLAGTGELFF

D: -
size: many
V: TRBV9
J: TRBJ2-1
length: 15
DNA: TGTGCCAGCAGCGTTGGCGGTAACTCCTATAATGAGCAGTTCTTC
CDR3: CASSVGGNSYNEQFF

D: TRBD2
size: many
V: TRBV5-4
J: TRBJ2-1
length: 16
DNA: TGTGCCAGCAGCCCCCTGAAGACTAGCGGATTAAATGAGCAGTTCTTC
CDR3: CASSPLKTSGLNEQFF

D: TRBD1
size: many
V: TRBV18
J: TRBJ2-1
length: 13
DNA: TGTGCCAGCTCATCCCGGGACAGCAATGAGCAGTTCTTC
CDR3: CASSSRDSNEQFF

D: TRBD1
size: many
V: TRBV15
J: TRBJ2-1
length: 15
DNA: TGTGCCACCAGCAGTACGAGGGGGCCGAAATACGAGCAGTTCTTC
CDR3: CATSSTRGPKYEQFF

D: -
size: many
V: TRBV18
J: TRBJ2-1
length: 15
DNA: TGTGCCAGCTCACCGCGGGATGGGTCCTACAATGAGCAGTTCTTC
CDR3: CASSPRDGSYNEQFF

D: -
size: many
V: TRBV28
J: TRBJ2-1
length: 12
DNA: TGTGCCAGCATATCCGGTACGGTTGAGCAGTTCTTC
CDR3: CASISGTVEQFF

D: TRBD2
size: many
V: TRBV3-1
J: TRBJ2-1
length: 18
DNA: TGTGCCAGCAGCCAAGATACAACTAGCGGGAGGGCCAGGGATGAGCAGTTCTTC
CDR3: CASSQDTTSGRARDEQFF

D: TRBD2
size: -
V: TRBV5-1
J: TRBJ2-2
length: 18
DNA: TGCGCCAGCAGCCCCCGGACTAGCGGGAGGGCCGGCACCGGGGAGCTGTTTTTT
CDR3: CASSPRTSGRAGTGELFF

D: -
size: -
V: TRBV10-3
J: TRBJ2-7
length: 17
DNA: TGTGCCATCAGTGAAGATAATGGAGGGACACGCTCCTACGAGCAGTACTTC
CDR3: CAISEDNGGTRSYEQYF

D: TRBD1
size: many
V: TRBV29-1
J: TRBJ2-2
length: 14
DNA: TGCAGCGCTGCGACAGGGGGCCGCACCGGGGAGCTGTTTTTT
CDR3: CSAATGGRTGELFF

D: -
size: many
V: TRBV12-3/TRBV12-4
J: TRBJ2-2
length: 14
DNA: TGTGCCTATATCTCCCTTATGAACACCGGGGAGCTGTTTTTT
CDR3: CAYISLMNTGELFF

D: -
size: few
V: TRBV12-3/TRBV12-4
J: TRBJ1-1
length: 13
DNA: TGTGCCAGCAGTTTTGAGAAGAACACTGAAGCTTTCTTT
CDR3: CASSFEKNTEAFF

D: -
size: -
V: TRBV6-6
J: TRBJ1-2
length: 15
DNA: TGTGCCAGCAGTTACTCGATAGGGGGGAACTATGGCTACACCTTC
CDR3: CASSYSIGGNYGYTF

D: TRBD2
size: once
V: TRBV11-3
J: TRBJ2-2
length: 19
DNA: TGTGCCACCAGCTTAGTTCTTCTAGCGGGACGGTTCTACACCGGGGAGCTGTATTTT
CDR3: CATSLVLLAGRFYTGELYF

D: TRBD2
size: few
V: TRBV2
J: TRBJ2-1
length: 15
DNA: TGTGCCAGCTCCAGCGGGGACCCCTCCTACAATGAGCAGTTCTTC
CDR3: CASSSGDPSYNEQFF

D: -
size: many
V: TRBV18
J: TRBJ2-6
length: 18
DNA: TGTGCCAGCTCACCTTTGACAGGAACTTTTTCTGGGGCCAACGTCCTGACTTTC
CDR3: CASSPLTGTFSGANVLTF

D: TRBD2
size: many
V: TRBV4-2
J: TRBJ2-1
length: 17
DNA: TGCGCCAGCAGCCAAATCCCTAGCGGGGGATCCTACAATGAGCAGTTCTTC
CDR3: CASSQIPSGGSYNEQFF

D: -
size: -
V: TRBV2
J: TRBJ2-3
length: 15
DNA: TGTGCCAGCAGTGCACCGGGAGCCCAGGCAGATACGCAGTATTTT
CDR3: CASSAPGAQADTQYF

D: -
size: many
V: TRBV12-3/TRBV12-4
J: TRBJ1-4
length: 11
DNA: TGTGCCATCATGACGGGTGAAAAACTGTTTTTT
CDR3: CAIMTGEKLFF

D: -
size: -
V: TRBV7-6
J: TRBJ2-2
length: 14
DNA: TGTGCCAGCAGCGGACAGAGCAACACCGGGGAGCTGTTTTTT
CDR3: CASSGQSNTGELFF

D: -
size: -
V: TRBV7-9
J: TRBJ2-5
length: 17
DNA: TGTGCCAGCAGCTTACAAGCAGACGGCAGCAACCAAGAGACCCAGTACTTC
CDR3: CASSLQADGSNQETQYF

D: TRBD1
size: many
V: TRBV9
J: TRBJ2-7
length: 14
DNA: TGTGCCAGCAGCGTAGCGACAGGGGGTGACGAGCAGTACTTC
CDR3: CASSVATGGDEQYF

D: -
size: few
V: TRBV13
J: TRBJ2-2
length: 13
DNA: TGTGCCAGCAGCTTCTCCCTTCTCGGGGAGCTGTTTTTT
CDR3: CASSFSLLGELFF

D: -
size: many
V: TRBV29-1
J: TRBJ2-3
length: 15
DNA: TGCAGCGTTGTCTATGGGGGGGCGAGGACAGATACGCAGTATTTT
CDR3: CSVVYGGARTDTQYF

D: -
size: -
V: TRBV7-9
J: TRBJ2-3
length: 15
DNA: TGTGCCAGCAGCTTGGGTCTAGCGATAGGGGATACGCAGTATTTT
CDR3: CASSLGLAIGDTQYF

D: -
size: many
V: TRBV7-9
J: TRBJ2-1
length: 14
DNA: TGTGCCAGCAGCTCAGGAGCTAGTGGCAATGAGCAGTTCTTC
CDR3: CASSSGASGNEQFF

D: TRBD1
size: many
V: TRBV12-3/TRBV12-4
J: TRBJ2-2
length: 15
DNA: TGTGCCAGCAGTCCGGGACAGGGGTGGACCGGGGAGCTGTTTTTT
CDR3: CASSPGQGWTGELFF

D: -
size: many
V: TRBV6-5
J: TRBJ2-7
length: 14
DNA: TGTGCCAGCAGCCCCGTGGGGGTAGGAGGCGAGCAGTACTTC
CDR3: CASSPVGVGGEQYF

D: -
size: many
V: TRBV19
J: TRBJ1-1
length: 15
DNA: TGTGCCAGTAGTATAGATCTGGCCGGGAACACTGAAGCTTTCTTT
CDR3: CASSIDLAGNTEAFF

D: -
size: many
V: TRBV6-2/TRBV6-3
J: TRBJ2-6
length: 16
DNA: TGTGCCAGCAGATCCCCGACGAGGGCTGGGGCCAACGTCCTGACTTTC
CDR3: CASRSPTRAGANVLTF

D: -
size: many
V: TRBV7-2
J: TRBJ2-5
length: 14
DNA: TGTGCCAGCAGCACCTCGGTCGCCGGGAGCGCCCAGTACTTC
CDR3: CASSTSVAGSAQYF

D: -
size: many
V: TRBV29-1
J: TRBJ2-6
length: 14
DNA: TGCAGCGTTGAGTCTAGCTCTGGGGCCAACGTCCTGACTTTC
CDR3: CSVESSSGANVLTF

D: TRBD1
size: many
V: TRBV4-1
J: TRBJ1-5
length: 15
DNA: TGCGCCAGCAGCTTCGGGACAGCCGATAATCAGCCCCAGCATTTT
CDR3: CASSFGTADNQPQHF

D: TRBD2
size: many
V: TRBV7-9
J: TRBJ2-1
length: 15
DNA: TGTGCCAGCAGGTCAGCAGGCGGGAGGGCCAATGAGCAGTTCTTC
CDR3: CASRSAGGRANEQFF

D: TRBD2
size: many
V: TRBV5-1
J: TRBJ2-1
length: 14
DNA: TGCGCCAGCAGCCCCGGACTAGCAGGAAATGAGCAGTTCTTC
CDR3: CASSPGLAGNEQFF

D: TRBD1
size: many
V: TRBV20-1
J: TRBJ1-1
length: 14
DNA: TGCAGTGCAGAACAGGGGGCGGCGAACACTGAAGCTTTCTTT
CDR3: CSAEQGAANTEAFF

D: -
size: many
V: TRBV30
J: TRBJ2-3
length: 13
DNA: TGTGCCTGGATCCTTCCATCGGCAGATACGCAGTATTTT
CDR3: CAWILPSADTQYF

D: TRBD2
size: -
V: TRBV13
J: TRBJ2-7
length: 14
DNA: TGTGCCAGCAGCTTAAGCCTAGCGGCCTACGAGCAGTACTTC
CDR3: CASSLSLAAYEQYF

D: TRBD2
size: many
V: TRBV5-6
J: TRBJ2-1
length: 16
DNA: TGTGCCAGCAGCTTTGCGACTAGCGGGATCTACAATGAGCAGTTCTTC
CDR3: CASSFATSGIYNEQFF

D: -
size: few
V: TRBV6-2/TRBV6-3
J: TRBJ1-1
length: 15
DNA: TGTGCCAGCAGTTACAGGGGGTCCCTGGACACTGAAGCTTTCTTT
CDR3: CASSYRGSLDTEAFF

D: -
size: many
V: TRBV30
J: TRBJ2-7
length: 11
DNA: TGTGCCTGGATTGACGTCCACGAGCAGTACTTC
CDR3: CAWIDVHEQYF

D: TRBD1
size: -
V: TRBV30
J: TRBJ1-6
length: 13
DNA: TGTGCCTGGACGGGACAGGAAAATTCACCCCTCCACTTT
CDR3: CAWTGQENSPLHF

D: TRBD2
size: many
V: TRBV27
J: TRBJ2-3
length: 16
DNA: TGTGCCAGCAGTGGGACTAGCGGGAGAGGGATAGATACGCAGTATTTT
CDR3: CASSGTSGRGIDTQYF

D: -
size: many
V: TRBV14
J: TRBJ2-5
length: 13
DNA: TGTGCCAGCAGCCAAGTAGAGTATGAGACCCAGTACTTC
CDR3: CASSQVEYETQYF